What follows is one T cell receptor (beta chain) and its context. Antigen: not known. This sample was taken from a study of T cell clones after liver transplantation. Study details: Pre-transplant mixed lymphocyte reactions yielded third-party-reactive TCRbeta sequences as comparators for graft-donor-reactive sequences. Whole-study results and caveats: Low donor cell numbers restricted donor-reactive repertoire measurement in a couple of subjects.

Sequenced by immunoSEQ multiplex PCR; TCRdb stores in-frame clones only, minus some. The table shows tens of thousands of clones, with under 95% occurring only once. The sequence came from a human donor who received a liver transplant. The specimen was CD4+ T cells from blood, collected before liver transplant.

In DNA, the CDR3 is TGTGCCAGCAGTTACTCGAACAGAGACTACTTC. Protein product: CASSYSNRDYF. The chain recombines TRBV6-6 with TRBJ2-4; D is unclear. The CDR3 runs to 11 residues. Trimming removed 0 bases at V and 16 bases at J, with 10 bases between. The germline V gene encodes CDR1 MNHNY and CDR2 SVGAGI (reference sequence).